A single sample is the source of the 32 T cell receptor beta chains below, sequenced in a study of tumor-infiltrating lymphocytes in primary liver carcinoma (dated 2017 in TCRdb). Blood RNA was extracted from unsorted whole blood with TRIzol reagent; germline DNA came from the DNeasy Blood & Tissue kit. TCRdb names Illumina HiSeq 2500 as the instrument used. TCRbeta-specific cDNA was reverse-transcribed from 500 ng total RNA using a constant-region primer and ProtoScript II reverse transcriptase. The TCRbeta libraries were prepared through three rounds of nested multiplex PCR following a slightly modified ARM-PCR procedure. The first two PCR rounds used multiplex TRBV1-TRBV30 forward primers with a Cbeta reverse primer, each for about 11 cycles. TCRdb handled the public reads itself, with Q25 trimming in fastp and clone calling in MiXCR, and kept productive beta chains. Duplicate CDR3 protein sequences are folded into a single record with the most common DNA and genes. This sample is represented by around 330,000 distinct CDR3 sequences; roughly three fifths of them were singletons. The top ten hold more than 15% of the sample.

Material: peripheral blood. The receptors stem from a woman aged 25 to 39 with primary liver carcinoma and hepatitis B virus infection.

A note on this clonotype: A read error is possible here, since a much larger clone lies one base away. The rearrangement joins TRBV29-1 to TRBJ2-1; tentative D call: TRBD2 (5 bases). Between the trimmed V and J ends, which lost 7 bases and 9 bases, there was a span of 22 bases. The germline V gene encodes CDR1 SQVTM and CDR2 ANQGSEA. The CDR3 sequence is 14 residues long. CDR3 coding DNA: TGCAGCGGGCCCAGCGGTCCCCGGCGCGGTGAGCAGTTCTTC. This codes for CSGPSGPRRGEQFF.

The chain has TRBV28 and TRBJ1-3; 10 nucleotides align to TRBD1. V lost 2 bases to trimming and J lost 3 bases; unmatched junction nucleotides: 7. The germline V gene encodes CDR1 MDHEN and CDR2 SYDVKM. The CDR3 is made up of 17 amino acids. The CDR3 sequence: CASSLGTGTGDGNTIYF. CDR3 bases: TGTGCCAGCAGTTTAGGGACCGGGACAGGGGATGGAAACACCATATATTTT.

This clonotype was detected many times. The J gene is TRBJ2-7, the V gene TRBV11-2; TRBD2 matches 10 bases. After removal of 5 bases from V and 4 bases from J, the junction contained 8 bases not matched to a gene. CDR3 length: 15 residues. Germline CDR1 and CDR2: SGHAT and FQNNGV. CDR3 sequence reads: CASSPTWTSGYEQYF. CDR3 nucleotide sequence: TGTGCCAGCAGCCCGACGTGGACTAGCGGTTACGAGCAGTACTTC.

In its sample, this clonotype was seen many times. J is TRBJ2-1 and V is TRBV6-2 or TRBV6-3; tentatively, D is TRBD2 (6 bases). Germline V gives CDR1 MNHEY, CDR2 SVGEGT. CDR3 length: 16 amino acids. V was trimmed by 1 base and J by 0 bases, leaving 10 bases between them. This chain's CDR3 is CASSYFGSSSYNEQFF. The CDR3 DNA follows: TGTGCCAGCAGTTACTTCGGGAGTAGCTCCTACAATGAGCAGTTCTTC.

Note on this clonotype: A much larger clonotype is one base distant, so this may be a read error. The CDR3 loop is CASSQTQTGKYGNTF. The CDR3 DNA reads TGCGCCAGCAGCCAAACCCAAACAGGCAAATATGGCAACACCTTC. The V and J genes are TRBV4-3 and TRBJ1-2; D possibly corresponds to TRBD1 (5 bases). The CDR3 sequence is 15 residues long. The V gene's germline CDR1 is LGHNA and CDR2 YSLEER.

This clonotype was detected many times. The CDR3 region is CASSFTRGSYNEQFF. CDR3 bases: TGTGCCAGCAGCTTCACTAGAGGGTCCTACAATGAGCAGTTCTTC. The chain recombines TRBV11-2 with TRBJ2-1; a possible D gene is TRBD2 (5 bases). Germline CDR1 is SGHAT and CDR2 is FQNNGV. Trimming stripped 3 bases from V and 1 base from J, with 10 bases between. CDR3 size: 15 residues. Looking up the rest from reference TRBV11-2 and TRBJ2-1 gives the full variable domain: EAGVAQSPRYKIIEKRQSVAFWCNPISGHATLYWYQQILGQGPKLLIQFQNNGVVDDSQLPKDRFSAERLKGVDSTLKIQPAKLEDSAVYLCASSFTRGSYNEQFFGPGTRLTVL.

This clonotype was seen a handful of times. The V gene is TRBV6-5, the J gene TRBJ2-2; D gene uncertain. V dropped 6 bases and J dropped 5 bases, with 4 bases sitting between them. CDR3 size: 11 residues. Germline V gene data show CDR1 as MNHEY and CDR2 as SVGAGI. The chain's CDR3 is CASRGTGELFF. The CDR3 nucleotides are TGTGCCAGCAGGGGGACCGGGGAGCTGTTTTTT.

This clonotype was recorded once. At one end the junction does not follow the germline gene, possibly because of a read error. This chain uses TRBV11-2 with TRBJ2-3, with TRBD2 as a possible D gene (5 bases). The CDR3 is 14 residues long. The germline CDR1 and CDR2 sequences are SGHAT and FQNNGV. This CDR3 is CVSSSAASTDTQYF. In DNA, the CDR3 is TGTGTCAGCAGCTCAGCGGCTAGCACAGATACGCAGTATTTT.

The table lists this clonotype with a count of one. A much larger clonotype is one base distant, so this may be a read error. The V gene is TRBV11-2, the J gene TRBJ2-7, with D perhaps TRBD1 or TRBD2 (5 bases each). Germline V gives CDR1 SGHAT, CDR2 FQNNGV. The CDR3 is made up of 15 amino acids. The CDR3 spells CDSTPTGTAAYEQYF. CDR3 coding DNA: TGTGACAGCACTCCCACTGGGACGGCCGCCTACGAGCAGTACTTC. Supplemented by reference TRBV11-2 and TRBJ2-7, the full variable domain reads EAGVAQSPRYKIIEKRQSVAFWCNPISGHATLYWYQQILGQGPKLLIQFQNNGVVDDSQLPKDRFSAERLKGVDSTLKIQPAKLEDSAVYLCDSTPTGTAAYEQYFGPGTRLTVT.

This clonotype has a handful of counts. This chain connects TRBV10-2 to TRBJ2-3; 12 bases line up with TRBD2. Trimming took 7 bases from V and 5 from J; bases not matched to a gene: 4. The CDR3 consists of 14 residues. Germline V gene data show CDR1 as WSHSY and CDR2 as SAAADI. CDR3 amino acids: CASNLAGGQDTQYF. CDR3 DNA: TGCGCCAGCAACCTAGCGGGAGGGCAAGATACGCAGTATTTT.

The V gene is TRBV12-3 or TRBV12-4, the J gene TRBJ2-2; the match to TRBD2 covers 9 bases. The CDR3 sequence is 15 residues long. The V gene end was trimmed by 7 bases and the J gene end by 4 bases; junction bases not matched to a gene: 7. The CDR3 sequence: CASNVAGVATGELFF. CDR3 nucleotide sequence: TGTGCCAGCAACGTAGCGGGAGTAGCCACCGGGGAGCTGTTTTTT.

In the case of this clonotype: One junction end disagrees with the germline gene, perhaps due to a read error. The genes are TRBV14 and TRBJ2-1; 7 nucleotides line up with TRBD2. Germline CDR1 SGHDN, CDR2 FVKESK. The CDR3 contains 18 residues. CDR3 sequence: CANSQMGGRTSLVNEQFF. The DNA of the CDR3 is TGTGCCAACAGCCAGATGGGCGGGAGAACATCCCTAGTCAATGAGCAGTTCTTC.

This chain joins TRBV6-5 and TRBJ1-4, with a tentative D call TRBD1 (6 bases). The CDR3 extends over 14 amino acids. Germline loops: CDR1 MNHEY, CDR2 SVGAGI. V was shortened by 5 bases and J by 12 bases, with 19 bases between the two germline ends. This CDR3 reads CASSTGILGDELFF. CDR3 sequence (DNA): TGTGCCAGCAGTACAGGGATACTGGGTGATGAACTGTTTTTT.

In regard to this clonotype: Given a much more abundant clone one base away, this may be a read error. This chain uses TRBV4-2 with TRBJ2-2, with 8 bases identical to TRBD1. Germline V gives CDR1 LGHNA, CDR2 YNFKEQ. The CDR3 is made up of 18 amino acids. With V trimmed by 1 base and J by 3 bases, 10 bases remained unmatched. CDR3 DNA: TGTGCCAGCAGCCAAGGACAGGGGCGAGGGGCGTACACCGGGGAGCTGTTTTTT. This sequence encodes CASSQGQGRGAYTGELFF.

The chain uses TRBV6-6 and TRBJ2-5; 12 bases match TRBD2. Looked up from germline, CDR1 is MNHNY and CDR2 is SVGAGI (reference sequence). The CDR3 loop spans 16 amino acids. Unmatched junction bases numbered 12, after V lost 6 bases and J lost 7 bases. In DNA form, the CDR3 reads TGTGCCAGCAGACCTGGACTAGCGGGGCGCGGGGGGACCCAGTACTTC. Its protein is CASRPGLAGRGGTQYF.

Regarding this clonotype: One end of the junction does not line up with germline, which may come from a read error. The chain couples TRBV12-3 or TRBV12-4 to TRBJ1-1; D is unclear. This CDR3 is 13 amino acids long. The CDR3 protein is CANTLGSGTEALF. The CDR3 region has the DNA TGTGCCAACACCCTAGGCTCCGGCACTGAAGCTCTCTTT.

This clonotype has a handful of counts. The germline gene is not matched at one end of the junction; a read error may be the cause. The J gene is TRBJ2-2, the V gene TRBV11-2, with D perhaps matching TRBD2 (5 bases). This CDR3 has 15 amino acids. CDR1 and CDR2 from the germline V gene are SGHAT and FQNNGV. The CDR3 loop reads CASSLSRRLTGELLF. The CDR3 DNA reads TGTGCCAGCAGCCTGTCCCGTAGGCTCACCGGGGAGCTGCTTTTT.

A remark on this clonotype: The junction does not match germline at one end; this may be a read error. CDR3 amino acids: CASSTTNEQYF. The CDR3 DNA reads as TGCGCCAGCAGTACGACCAACGAGCAGTACTTC. V and J are TRBV6-2 or TRBV6-3 and TRBJ2-7, with D unresolved. Germline CDR1 reads MNHEY; CDR2 reads SVGEGT. The CDR3 totals 11 residues.

On this clonotype itself: This may be a read error, as it is one base from a much larger clone. The chain has TRBV12-3 or TRBV12-4 and TRBJ2-6, with D uncertain. This CDR3 has 16 amino acids. V was pared by 0 bases and J by 1 base, with 7 bases between. For the CDR3, the DNA is TGTGCCAGCAGTTTAGCGGTCGAGTCTGGGGCCAACGTCCTGACTTTC. Encoded protein: CASSLAVESGANVLTF.

This clonotype has ten or more counts. The rearrangement links TRBV29-1 to TRBJ2-1; the match to TRBD2 covers 7 bases. Germline CDR1 reads SQVTM; CDR2 reads ANQGSEA. This CDR3 is built from 14 residues. Unmatched junction bases numbered 6, after V lost 3 bases and J lost 4 bases. CDR3 sequence: CSVDRREGYNEQFF. The CDR3 nucleotides read TGCAGCGTTGACCGCAGGGAGGGATACAATGAGCAGTTCTTC.

A note on this clonotype: The CDR3 does not close with the conserved phenylalanine or tryptophan, likely indicating a read error. The V and J genes are TRBV5-4 and TRBJ2-2; D unclear. The CDR3 is 12 amino acids. V gave up 4 bases and J gave up 1 base, with 2 bases separating them. Germline assignment: CDR1 SGHNT and CDR2 YYREEE (reference sequence). The CDR3 is CASSLNTGELFL. CDR3 bases: TGTGCCAGCAGCCTGAACACCGGGGAGCTGTTTCTT.

This chain uses TRBV6-4 with TRBJ2-3; 14 bases are a match to TRBD2. Germline assignment: CDR1 MRHNA and CDR2 SNTAGT. The CDR3 consists of 18 residues. After removal of 4 bases from V and 0 bases from J, the junction contained 6 bases not matched to a gene. The CDR3 coding sequence is TGTGCCAGCAGTGCCTTTGGACTAGCGGGGGGCAGCACAGATACGCAGTATTTT. Translation gives CASSAFGLAGGSTDTQYF.

Worth noting for this clonotype: A junction end diverges from the germline sequence, so it may reflect a read error. The chain recombines TRBV6-2 or TRBV6-3 with TRBJ2-3, with a possible D match to TRBD2 (5 bases). The CDR3 length is 14 residues. CDR1 and CDR2 (germline): MNHEY, SVGEGT. The CDR3 sequence: CATLRLSSTDMQYF. CDR3 nucleotide sequence: TGTGCCACCCTAAGGCTATCTAGCACAGATATGCAGTATTTT.

V gene TRBV11-2 combines with J gene TRBJ2-7; 10 nucleotides align to TRBD2. The trim removed 1 base at V and 7 bases at J, leaving 7 bases unmatched. This CDR3 has 15 amino acids. The V gene's germline CDR1 is SGHAT and CDR2 FQNNGV. The CDR3 is CASSLGTSGYNEQYF. In DNA form, the CDR3 reads TGTGCCAGCAGCTTAGGGACTAGCGGCTACAATGAGCAGTACTTC.

As to this clonotype: A read error may produce the germline difference seen at one junction end. V and J are TRBV7-8 and TRBJ1-2; 9 bases align to TRBD1. The CDR3 runs 15 residues. CDR1 and CDR2 from the germline V gene are SGHVS and FQNEAQ. The CDR3 loop is CTSSLDRGVLYGYTF. As DNA, the CDR3 is TGTACCAGCAGCTTAGACAGGGGGGTCCTCTATGGCTACACCTTC.

As concerns this clonotype: This may come from a read error, since a much larger clone is one base off. The chain recombines TRBV4-1 with TRBJ2-3, with D perhaps given as TRBD1 or TRBD2 (5 bases each). Germline assignment: CDR1 MGHRA and CDR2 YSYEKL. The CDR3 length is 14 residues. V was shortened by 8 bases and J by 6 bases, with 18 bases between the two germline ends. DNA of the CDR3: TGCGCCAGCCTCGGTGGGGGACGTAGTGATACGCAGTATTTT. Its protein product is CASLGGGRSDTQYF.

J is TRBJ1-2 and V is TRBV12-3 or TRBV12-4, with TRBD1 matching over 8 bases. V shed 5 bases and J 7 bases; nucleotides not matched to a gene: 12. This CDR3 comprises 15 residues. The chain's CDR3 is CASSVHRIRGPGYTF. The CDR3 DNA is TGTGCCAGCAGTGTTCACCGGATCAGGGGGCCTGGCTACACCTTC.

The rearrangement joins TRBV28 to TRBJ2-7; D remains ambiguous. The germline V gene has CDR1 MDHEN and CDR2 SYDVKM. Trimming pared 6 bases from V and 5 bases from J, leaving 8 bases between. This CDR3 comprises 11 residues. This CDR3 reads CASRQTHEQYF. The CDR3 region has the DNA TGTGCCAGCAGGCAGACCCACGAGCAGTACTTC.

This clonotype was counted a few times. A much bigger clone sits one base away, suggesting this may be a read error. Because it lacks the conserved phenylalanine or tryptophan at the end, this CDR3 is likely a read error. CDR3 residues: CASSQVRTTRQETQYL. CDR3 DNA: TGCGCCAGCAGCCAAGTGCGGACCACACGGCAAGAGACCCAGTACTTA. The chain carries TRBV4-1 and TRBJ2-5, with D unresolved. The CDR3 consists of 16 residues. Germline lookup yields CDR1 MGHRA and CDR2 YSYEKL. Trimming removed 1 base from V and 2 bases from J, with 14 bases in between.

This clonotype was counted many times. The CDR3 region is CASSLVFRAGLSEQYF. CDR3 nucleotides: TGTGCCAGCAGCTTAGTGTTCAGGGCAGGTTTGAGCGAGCAGTACTTC. The chain recombines TRBV11-2 with TRBJ2-7; tentatively, D is TRBD1 (5 bases). V was pared by 1 base and J by 6 bases, with 19 bases between. The germline V gene has CDR1 SGHAT and CDR2 FQNNGV. The CDR3 contains 16 residues.

This clonotype was seen many times. The CDR3 reads CSVGDSSYNEQFF. In DNA form, the CDR3 reads TGCAGCGTTGGGGACTCATCCTACAATGAGCAGTTCTTC. This rearrangement joins TRBV29-1 to TRBJ2-1; a weak D match, TRBD2 (6 bases). From germline, CDR1 is SQVTM and CDR2 ANQGSEA. V was clipped by 4 bases and J by 1 base, with 8 bases between them. The CDR3 is 13 residues long.

Concerning this clonotype: Sequence at one end of the junction differs from germline and may be a read error. The gene calls are TRBV7-2 and TRBJ2-5; possibly TRBD1 or TRBD2 for D (5 bases each). The CDR3 has 15 residues. Germline CDR1 is SGHTA and CDR2 is FQGNSA. Written as DNA, the CDR3 is TGTGCCAGCAGCTCCGGGACCATAGCTGTAGAGACACAGTACTTC. The encoded protein is CASSSGTIAVETQYF.